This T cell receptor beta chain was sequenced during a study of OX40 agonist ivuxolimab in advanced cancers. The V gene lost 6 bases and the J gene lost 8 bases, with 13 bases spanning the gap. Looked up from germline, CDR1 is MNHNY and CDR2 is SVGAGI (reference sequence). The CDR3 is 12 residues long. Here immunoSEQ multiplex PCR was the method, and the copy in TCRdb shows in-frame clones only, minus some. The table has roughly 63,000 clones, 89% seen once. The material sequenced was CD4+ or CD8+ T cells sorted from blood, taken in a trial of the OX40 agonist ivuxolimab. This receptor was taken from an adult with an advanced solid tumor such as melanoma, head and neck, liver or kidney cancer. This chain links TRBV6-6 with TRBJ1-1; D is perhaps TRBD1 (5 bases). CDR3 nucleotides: TGTGCCAGCAGCACCTTTGGACACGAAGCTTTCTTT. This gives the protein CASSTFGHEAFF.